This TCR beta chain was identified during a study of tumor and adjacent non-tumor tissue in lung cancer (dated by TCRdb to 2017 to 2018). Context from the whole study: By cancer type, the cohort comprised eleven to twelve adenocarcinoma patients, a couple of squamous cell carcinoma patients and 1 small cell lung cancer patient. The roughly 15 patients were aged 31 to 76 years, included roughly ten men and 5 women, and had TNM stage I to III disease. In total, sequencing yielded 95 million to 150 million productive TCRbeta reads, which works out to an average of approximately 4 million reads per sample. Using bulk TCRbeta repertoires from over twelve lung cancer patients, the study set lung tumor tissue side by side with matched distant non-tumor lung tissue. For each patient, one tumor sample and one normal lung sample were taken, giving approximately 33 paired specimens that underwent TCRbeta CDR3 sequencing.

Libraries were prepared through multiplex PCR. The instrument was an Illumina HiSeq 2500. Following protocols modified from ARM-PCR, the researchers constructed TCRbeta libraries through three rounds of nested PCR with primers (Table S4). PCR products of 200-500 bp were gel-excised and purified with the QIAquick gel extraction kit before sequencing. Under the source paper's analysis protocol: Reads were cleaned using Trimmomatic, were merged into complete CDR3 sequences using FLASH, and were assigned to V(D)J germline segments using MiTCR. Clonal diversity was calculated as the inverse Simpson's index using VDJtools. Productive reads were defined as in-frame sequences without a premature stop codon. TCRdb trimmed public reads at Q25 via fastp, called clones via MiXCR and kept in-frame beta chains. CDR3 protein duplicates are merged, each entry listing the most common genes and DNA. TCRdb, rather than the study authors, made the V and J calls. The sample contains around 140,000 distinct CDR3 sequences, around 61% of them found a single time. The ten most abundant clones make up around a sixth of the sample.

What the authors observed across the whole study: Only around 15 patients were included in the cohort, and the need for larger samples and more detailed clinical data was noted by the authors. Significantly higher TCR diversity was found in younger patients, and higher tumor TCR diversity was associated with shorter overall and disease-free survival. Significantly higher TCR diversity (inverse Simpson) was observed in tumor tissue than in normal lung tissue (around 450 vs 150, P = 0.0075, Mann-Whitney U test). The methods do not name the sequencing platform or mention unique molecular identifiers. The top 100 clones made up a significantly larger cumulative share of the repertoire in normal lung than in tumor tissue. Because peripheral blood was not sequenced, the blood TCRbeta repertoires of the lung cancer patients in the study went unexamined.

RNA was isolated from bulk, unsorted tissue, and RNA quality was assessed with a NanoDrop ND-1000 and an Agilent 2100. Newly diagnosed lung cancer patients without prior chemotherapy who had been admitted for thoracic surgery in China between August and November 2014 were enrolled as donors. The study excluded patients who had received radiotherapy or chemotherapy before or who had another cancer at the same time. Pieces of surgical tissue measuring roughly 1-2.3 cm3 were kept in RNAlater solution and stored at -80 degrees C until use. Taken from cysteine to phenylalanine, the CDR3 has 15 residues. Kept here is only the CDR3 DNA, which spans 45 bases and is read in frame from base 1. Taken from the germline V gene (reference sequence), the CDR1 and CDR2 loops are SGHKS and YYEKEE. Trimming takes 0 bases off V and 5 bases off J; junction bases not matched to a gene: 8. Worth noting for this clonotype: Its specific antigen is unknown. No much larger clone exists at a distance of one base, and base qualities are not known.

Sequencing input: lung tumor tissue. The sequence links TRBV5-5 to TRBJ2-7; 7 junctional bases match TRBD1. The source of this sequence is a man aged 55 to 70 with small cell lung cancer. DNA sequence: TGTGCCAGCAGCTTGGTCCCGGGACAGAACCACGAGCAGTACTTC. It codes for CASSLVPGQNHEQYF.